A selection of T cell receptor beta chains follows, all from one sample in a study of Ad26.COV2.S vaccination and SARS-CoV-2 variants. Only in-frame clones appear in the TCRdb table, and some are missing; sequencing was by immunoSEQ multiplex PCR. The sample yields some 250,000 clones, roughly 90% seen once. Sequenced here: peripheral blood, sampled in a trial of Ad26.COV2.S vaccine versus placebo. The receptor set was obtained from a person aged 18-60 years who received the Ad26.COV2.S COVID-19 vaccine or a placebo. Each CDR3 is given with its conserved first and last residue. A D gene is named only where the DNA matches it firmly. The size of a clone is reported for some rows only, either as once, few or many, or as a class for expanded clones.

>NA|TRBJ2-2|TRBV7-2|NA|17
TGTGCCAGCAGCTACGGACGGACCGCGGCGAACACCGGGGAGCTGTTTTTT
CASSYGRTAANTGELFF
>NA|TRBJ2-6|TRBV7-2|NA|14
TGTGCCGGGGGACTGGACTCTGGGGCCAACGTCCTGACTTTC
CAGGLDSGANVLTF
>NA|TRBJ2-2|TRBV5-3|NA|18
TGTGCCAGAAGCTTGGCGTACCGGGGTCCGTCTAACACCGGGGAGCTGTTTTTT
CARSLAYRGPSNTGELFF
>once|TRBJ2-1|TRBV11-3|TRBD2|15
TGTGCCAGCAGCTTATCACTAGCGGGAGCCGATGAGCAGTTCTTC
CASSLSLAGADEQFF
>NA|TRBJ1-4|TRBV11-2|NA|15
TGTGCCAGCGCGCCCACCCGCAGCGGTAATGAAAAACTGTTTTTT
CASAPTRSGNEKLFF
>NA|TRBJ2-4|TRBV18|NA|15
TGTGCCAGCTCACCAAGGGCGGGGCCGGGGGACATTCAGTACTTC
CASSPRAGPGDIQYF
>NA|TRBJ2-5|TRBV28|NA|15
TGTGCCAGCAGTTTCACGCTCGGGAGCCAAGAGACCCAGTACTTC
CASSFTLGSQETQYF
>NA|TRBJ2-3|TRBV7-3|TRBD2|18
TGTGCCAGCAGCTTAACCGGGACTAGCTTGGAGGGCACAGATACGCAGTATTTT
CASSLTGTSLEGTDTQYF
>once|TRBJ2-1|TRBV19|NA|14
TGTGCCAGTAGGGAGGGAAGTACTTACAATGAGCAGTTCTTC
CASREGSTYNEQFF
>NA|TRBJ1-1|TRBV11-1|NA|14
TGTGCCAGCAGTCTACCCACGGGGGGGACTGAAGCTTTCTTT
CASSLPTGGTEAFF
>NA|TRBJ2-7|TRBV3-1/TRBV3-2|NA|13
TGTGCCAGCAGCCAAGGACAGCCCTACGAGCAGTACTTC
CASSQGQPYEQYF
>NA|TRBJ1-4|TRBV7-2|NA|13
TGTGCCAGCAGGGACAGCTCCAATGAAAAACTGTTTTTT
CASRDSSNEKLFF
>NA|TRBJ1-2|TRBV3-1/TRBV3-2|NA|15
TGTGCCAGCAGCCAAGGTACAGGGTCTAACTATGGCTACACCTTC
CASSQGTGSNYGYTF
>NA|TRBJ1-6|TRBV6-5|TRBD1|15
TGTGCCAGCAGTTACTCGACAGGGGGAGAATCACCCCTCCACTTT
CASSYSTGGESPLHF
>NA|TRBJ1-3|TRBV3-1/TRBV3-2|TRBD1|16
TGTGCCAGCAGCCCGGACAGGGTAGGCATTCGAAACACCATATATTTT
CASSPDRVGIRNTIYF
>once|TRBJ2-3|TRBV5-6|TRBD2|15
TGTGCCAGCAGTTTTAGCGGGAGTCGCACAGATACGCAGTATTTT
CASSFSGSRTDTQYF